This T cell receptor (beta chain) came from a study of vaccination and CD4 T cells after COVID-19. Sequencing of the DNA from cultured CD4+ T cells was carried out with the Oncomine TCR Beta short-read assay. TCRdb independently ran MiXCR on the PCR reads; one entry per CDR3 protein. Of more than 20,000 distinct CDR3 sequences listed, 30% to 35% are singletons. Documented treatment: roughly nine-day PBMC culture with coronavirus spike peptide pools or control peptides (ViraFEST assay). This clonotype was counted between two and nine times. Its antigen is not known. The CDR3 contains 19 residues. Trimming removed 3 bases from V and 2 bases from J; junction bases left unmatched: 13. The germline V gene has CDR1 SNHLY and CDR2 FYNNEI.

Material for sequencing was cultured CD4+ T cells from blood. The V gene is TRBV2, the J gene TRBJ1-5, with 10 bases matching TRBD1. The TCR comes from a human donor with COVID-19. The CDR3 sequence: CASSEQPGQGLRGNQPQHF. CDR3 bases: TGTGCCAGCAGTGAGCAACCGGGACAGGGGCTAAGGGGCAATCAGCCCCAGCATTTT. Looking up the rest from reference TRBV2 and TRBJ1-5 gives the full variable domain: EPEVTQTPSHQVTQMGQEVILRCVPISNHLYFYWYRQILGQKVEFLVSFYNNEISEKSEIFDDQFSVERPDGSNFTLKIRSTKLEDSAMYFCASSEQPGQGLRGNQPQHFGDGTRLSIL.